What follows are 12 T cell receptor beta chains derived from one specimen sequenced in a study of blood T cell repertoires in COVID-19. Clones were sequenced by immunoSEQ multiplex PCR, and TCRdb holds only the in-frame ones, with some missing. This sample has about 88,000 clones, with around 90% found just once. The sample was peripheral blood. The receptors shown here come from a man in his late teens or twenties with COVID-19, enrolled during active disease.

The CDR3 DNA is TGTGCCTGGAGTCAGGGCCTGGGGACTGAAGCTTTCTTT. It specifies CAWSQGLGTEAFF. V is TRBV30 and J is TRBJ1-1; D might be TRBD1 (5 bases). V lost 2 bases, J lost 5 bases, and 12 bases lay in between. The CDR3 has 13 residues. In germline, CDR1 is GTSNPN, CDR2 SVGIG (reference sequence).

This chain uses TRBV27 with TRBJ2-1; D perhaps matches TRBD1 (6 bases). Trimming took off 6 bases at V and 9 bases at J, with 9 bases between the two ends. The germline CDR1 and CDR2 sequences are MNHEY and SMNVEV (reference sequence). The CDR3 is 11 residues long. The CDR3 reads CASSEGGEQFF. CDR3 bases: TGTGCCAGCAGCGAAGGGGGTGAGCAGTTCTTC.

J is TRBJ1-1 and V is TRBV30; D call uncertain. Germline CDR1 and CDR2: GTSNPN and SVGIG (reference sequence). The CDR3 has 10 amino acids. V gave up 3 bases and J gave up 4 bases, with 3 bases separating them. The CDR3 protein is CAWRATEAFF. CDR3 nucleotide sequence: TGTGCCTGGAGGGCCACTGAAGCTTTCTTT.

The J gene is TRBJ2-7, the V gene TRBV5-6, with D possibly matching TRBD2 (5 bases). The CDR3 is 13 amino acids. V dropped 5 bases and J dropped 6 bases, with 15 bases sitting between them. The germline gives CDR1 SGHDT, CDR2 YYEEEE. The DNA for the CDR3 is TGTGCCAGCAGTCTTGGAGGCGGCGGCGAGCAGTACTTC. It specifies CASSLGGGGEQYF.

This chain links TRBV6-6 with TRBJ1-1; 9 nucleotides align to TRBD1. Germline trimming cut 2 bases from V and 5 bases from J; bases unmatched to any gene: 3. The CDR3 is 14 amino acids. CDR1 is MNHNY, CDR2 SVGAGI, per germline (reference sequence). The CDR3 sequence: CASSYLQGATEAFF. The CDR3 DNA sequence: TGTGCCAGCAGTTACCTACAGGGGGCGACTGAAGCTTTCTTT.

The chain couples TRBV7-8 to TRBJ2-3, with a tentative D call TRBD1 (6 bases). Germline loops: CDR1 SGHVS, CDR2 FQNEAQ. V was clipped by 3 bases and J by 9 bases, with 16 bases between them. The CDR3 totals 14 residues. DNA of the CDR3: TGTGCCAGCAGCTTGGGGGCACTAGACCGCACGCAGTATTTT. Translating gives CASSLGALDRTQYF.

The rearrangement uses TRBV29-1 and TRBJ2-7, with D possibly TRBD1 on 7 matching bases. Per the germline V gene, CDR1 is SQVTM and CDR2 is ANQGSEA. V gave up 3 bases and J gave up 9 bases, with 18 bases separating them. The CDR3 totals 13 residues. The DNA of the CDR3 is TGCAGCGTTGAGGGGGGACAGCCTTTTGGGCAGTACTTC. Translation gives CSVEGGQPFGQYF.

The chain joins TRBV27 to TRBJ1-2, with 7 bases fitting TRBD1. The CDR3 extends over 15 amino acids. V shed 6 bases and J 4 bases; nucleotides not matched to a gene: 11. CDR1 and CDR2 from the germline V gene are MNHEY and SMNVEV (reference sequence). For the CDR3, the DNA is TGTGCCAGCAGCAAAGAGACAGGGCCTATCTATGGCTACACCTTC. Amino acid sequence: CASSKETGPIYGYTF.

The rearrangement joins TRBV30 to TRBJ1-3, with D perhaps matching TRBD1 (5 bases). Trimming removed 6 bases at V and 1 base at J, with 10 bases between. Germline V CDR1 and CDR2: GTSNPN, SVGIG (reference sequence). The CDR3 runs 13 residues. As DNA, the CDR3 is TGTGCCTGCGGGAGGGGATCTGGAAACACCATATATTTT. Translating it yields CACGRGSGNTIYF. Filled out from reference TRBV30 and TRBJ1-3, the complete variable domain reads SQTIHQWPATLVQPVGSPLSLECTVEGTSNPNLYWYRQAAGRGLQLLFYSVGIGQISSEVPQNLSASRPQDRQFILSSKKLLLSDSGFYLCACGRGSGNTIYFGEGSWLTVV.

The rearrangement joins TRBV29-1 to TRBJ1-2; 7 nucleotides agree with TRBD1. Losses at the gene ends were 3 bases for V and 1 base for J; bases not matched to a gene: 14. Germline V gene sequence: CDR1 SQVTM, CDR2 ANQGSEA. The CDR3 covers 17 residues. The CDR3 bases are TGCAGCGTTGATCCCCTACAACCGGGACAGTTTAACTATGGCTACACCTTC. As protein: CSVDPLQPGQFNYGYTF.

V and J are TRBV27 and TRBJ2-3; D is uncertain. V was cut by 5 bases and J by 4 bases, with 19 bases left in between. Germline V gives CDR1 MNHEY, CDR2 SMNVEV (reference sequence). The CDR3 runs to 16 residues. The CDR3 reads CASSEYYPPQADTQYF. CDR3 in DNA: TGTGCCAGCAGTGAATACTACCCTCCCCAAGCAGATACGCAGTATTTT.

The rearrangement links TRBV5-1 to TRBJ1-3; D remains unclear. This CDR3 region has 13 residues. CDR1 is SGHRS, CDR2 YFSETQ, per germline. Trimming took 6 bases from V and 0 from J, leaving 7 bases between them. The CDR3 DNA sequence: TGCGCCAGCACAATCGGCTCTGGAAACACCATATATTTT. Translating it yields CASTIGSGNTIYF.